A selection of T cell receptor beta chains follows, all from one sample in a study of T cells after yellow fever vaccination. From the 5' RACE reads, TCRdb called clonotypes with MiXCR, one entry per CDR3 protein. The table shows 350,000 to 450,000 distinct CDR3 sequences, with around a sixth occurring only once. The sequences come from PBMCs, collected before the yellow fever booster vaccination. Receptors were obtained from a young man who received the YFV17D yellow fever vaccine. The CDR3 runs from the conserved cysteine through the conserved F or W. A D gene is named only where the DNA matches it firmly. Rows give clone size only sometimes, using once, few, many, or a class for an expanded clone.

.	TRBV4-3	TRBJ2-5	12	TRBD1	TGCGCCTGCGACAGGGCCCAAGAGACCCAGTACTTC	CACDRAQETQYF
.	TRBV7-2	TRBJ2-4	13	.	TGTGCCAGCAGTCAAGAACCGGGCCACCTGGGGTACTTC	CASSQEPGHLGYF
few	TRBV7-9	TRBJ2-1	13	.	TGTGCCAGCAGCACCGGGGTGGACAATGAGCAGTTCTTC	CASSTGVDNEQFF
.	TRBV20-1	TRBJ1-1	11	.	TGCAGTGCTAGCAACGGTTTAGGAGCTTTCTTT	CSASNGLGAFF
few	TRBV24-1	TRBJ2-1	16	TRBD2	TGTGCCACCAGTGATCGACCGGGACTAGAAAACAATGAGCAGTTCTTC	CATSDRPGLENNEQFF
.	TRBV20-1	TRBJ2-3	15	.	TGCAGTGCTAGAGGAGCAGCAAGTGGCACAGATACGCAGTATTTT	CSARGAASGTDTQYF
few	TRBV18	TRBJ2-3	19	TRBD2	TGTGCCAGCTCACCGCCCGTAGGGGGACTAGCCGGATACACAGATACGCAGTATTTT	CASSPPVGGLAGYTDTQYF
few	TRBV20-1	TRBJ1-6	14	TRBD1	TGCAGTGCTGCTATACCAAGACAGGGTTCACCCCTCCACTTT	CSAAIPRQGSPLHF
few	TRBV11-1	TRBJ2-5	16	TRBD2	TGTGCCAGCACCAAAGATGTCCTAGCGGGGGAAGAGACCCAGTACTTC	CASTKDVLAGEETQYF
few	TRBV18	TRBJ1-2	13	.	TGTGCCAGCTCACCACCAGGGACCTATGGCTACACCTTC	CASSPPGTYGYTF
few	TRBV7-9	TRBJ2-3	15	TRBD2	TGTGCCAGCAGCTTTTGGACTAGCGGGGGAGATACGCAGTATTTT	CASSFWTSGGDTQYF
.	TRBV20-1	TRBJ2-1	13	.	TGCAGTGTTTCTAGTGGGTTCGGAGTGGAGCAGTTCTTC	CSVSSGFGVEQFF
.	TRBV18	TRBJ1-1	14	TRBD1	TGTGCCAGCTCAGTGGGACAGGGGAACTCTGAAGCTTTCTTT	CASSVGQGNSEAFF
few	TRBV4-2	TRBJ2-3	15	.	TGTGCCAGCAGCCAGTCAGGGTCCCGCACAGATACGCAGTATTTT	CASSQSGSRTDTQYF
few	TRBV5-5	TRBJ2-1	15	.	TGTGCCAGCAGCTTGGTCTACGGAGGGGGCACTGAGCAGTTCTTC	CASSLVYGGGTEQFF
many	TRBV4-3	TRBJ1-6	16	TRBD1	TGCGCCAGCAGCCAAGGGCCAGGGGGCGTCGATTCACCCCTCCACTTT	CASSQGPGGVDSPLHF
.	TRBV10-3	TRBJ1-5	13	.	TGTGCCATCTCAGGAGGAGACAATCAGCCCCAGCATTTT	CAISGGDNQPQHF
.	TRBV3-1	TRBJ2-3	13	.	TGTGCCAGCAGCCGGCAGACCCCGGATACGCAGTATTTT	CASSRQTPDTQYF
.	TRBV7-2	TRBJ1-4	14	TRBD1	TGTGCCAGCAGCCAGGACAGGCAAAATGAAAAACTGTTTTTT	CASSQDRQNEKLFF
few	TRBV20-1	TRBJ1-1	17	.	TGCAGTGCTAGAGATGCGGGGCGGGGGCCCACGAACACTGAAGCTTTCTTT	CSARDAGRGPTNTEAFF
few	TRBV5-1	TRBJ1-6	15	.	TGCGCCAGCAGCTTGGGTCCGGGATCGAATTCACCCCTCCACTTT	CASSLGPGSNSPLHF
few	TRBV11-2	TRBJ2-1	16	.	TGTGCCAGCAGCCAAGGCAGAGGGGGGGGCCGAATTGAGCAGTTCTTC	CASSQGRGGGRIEQFF
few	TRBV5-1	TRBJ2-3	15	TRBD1	TGCGCCAGCAGCCCCCGGGACAGGGGCTTCGATACGCAGTATTTT	CASSPRDRGFDTQYF
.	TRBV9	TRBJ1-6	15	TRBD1	TGTGCCAGCCGGGCGGGGACAGGGACTAATTCACCCCTCCACTTT	CASRAGTGTNSPLHF
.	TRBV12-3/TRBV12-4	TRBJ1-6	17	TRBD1	TGTGCCAGCAGTCCCCATGCCGACAGGGTGTGGGGTTCACCCCTCCACTTT	CASSPHADRVWGSPLHF
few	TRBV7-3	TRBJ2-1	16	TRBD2	TGTGCCAGCAGCCCCCTTAGCGGGGGGTCCTACAATGAGCAGTTCTTC	CASSPLSGGSYNEQFF
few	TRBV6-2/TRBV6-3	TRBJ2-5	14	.	TGTGCCAGCAGTCCTAATCAGTGGCGAGAGACCCAGTACTTC	CASSPNQWRETQYF
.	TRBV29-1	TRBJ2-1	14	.	TGCAGCGTTGGAACAGGCAATACTTACAATGAGCAGTTCTTC	CSVGTGNTYNEQFF
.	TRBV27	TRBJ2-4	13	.	TGTGCCTGCAGTTTAGGATTAAAAAACATTCAGTACTTC	CACSLGLKNIQYF
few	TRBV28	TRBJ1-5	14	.	TGTGCCAGCAGTTCACGGGGGGGAGGGCAGCCCCAGCATTTT	CASSSRGGGQPQHF
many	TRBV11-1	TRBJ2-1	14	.	TGTGCCAGCAGCCCAAACAGGGACTACAATGAGCAGTTCTTC	CASSPNRDYNEQFF
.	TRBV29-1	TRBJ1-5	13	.	TGCAGCGTTGACGCGGGTAGGGGTCAGCCCCAGCATTTT	CSVDAGRGQPQHF
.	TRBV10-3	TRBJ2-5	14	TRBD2	TGTGCCATCAGTGAGGCGGGGGGCAAAGAGACCCAGTACTTC	CAISEAGGKETQYF
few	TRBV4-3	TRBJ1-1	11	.	TGCGCCAGCAGCCAAGACCAACGGGCTTTCTTT	CASSQDQRAFF
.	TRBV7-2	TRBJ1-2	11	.	TGTGCCAGCAGCTTAGCGCCGGGCTACACCTTC	CASSLAPGYTF
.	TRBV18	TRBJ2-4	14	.	TGTGCCAGCTCCCGGCCGGTGTCCAAAAACATTCAGTACTTC	CASSRPVSKNIQYF
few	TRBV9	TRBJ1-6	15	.	TGTGCCAGCAGCGTAGAGGGGAGGAGGGATTCACCCCTCCACTTT	CASSVEGRRDSPLHF
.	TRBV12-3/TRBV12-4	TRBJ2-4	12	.	TGTGCCAGCAGGACGACAGGAAGCATTCAGTACTTC	CASRTTGSIQYF
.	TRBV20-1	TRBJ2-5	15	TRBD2	TGCAGTGCTACGCCCCCCCAGCGGGGGGGAGAGACCCAGTACTTC	CSATPPQRGGETQYF
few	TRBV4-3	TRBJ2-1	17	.	TGCGCCAGCAGCCAAGGGGGGGGGCTAGCGGCAAACAATGAGCAGTTCTTC	CASSQGGGLAANNEQFF
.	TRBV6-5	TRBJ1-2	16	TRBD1	TGTGCCAGCAGTTACTCGGGCACAGGGGGCCGGGATGGCTACACCTTC	CASSYSGTGGRDGYTF
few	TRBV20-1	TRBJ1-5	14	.	TGCAGTGCTCGGATGGGGACTCGGGATCAGCCCCAGCATTTT	CSARMGTRDQPQHF
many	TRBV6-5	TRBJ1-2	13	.	TGTGCCAGCACCCCGGGCGAAAACTATGGCTACACCTTC	CASTPGENYGYTF
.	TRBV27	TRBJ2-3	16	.	TGTGCCAGCAGTTTATTTGGGCTCCTCCGCACAGATATGCAGTATTTT	CASSLFGLLRTDMQYF
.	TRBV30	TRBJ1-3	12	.	TGTGCCTGGTCCCCTTCTGGAAACACCATATATTTT	CAWSPSGNTIYF
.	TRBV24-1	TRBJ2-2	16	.	TGTGCCACCAGTGATTTGAGAGGCACGAACACCGGGGAGCTGTTTTTT	CATSDLRGTNTGELFF
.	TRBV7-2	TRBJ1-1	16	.	TGTGCCAGCAGCTTAGGGGGTCCGTTGTTGAACACTGAAGCTTTCTTT	CASSLGGPLLNTEAFF
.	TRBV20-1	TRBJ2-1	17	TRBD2	TGCAGTGCTAGAACCACCCCACCGGGACTAGATGTAGGGGAGCAGTTCTTC	CSARTTPPGLDVGEQFF
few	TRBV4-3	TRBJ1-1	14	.	TGCGCCAGCAGCACCCATACGGGGAGCACTGAAGCTTTCTTT	CASSTHTGSTEAFF
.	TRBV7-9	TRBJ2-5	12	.	TGTGCCAGCAGCTTTACTTCGGAGACCCAGTACTTC	CASSFTSETQYF
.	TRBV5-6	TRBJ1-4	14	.	TGTGCCAGCAGCCGCGGCCGGACCCATGAAAAACTGTTTTTT	CASSRGRTHEKLFF
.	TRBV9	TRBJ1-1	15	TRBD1	TGTGCCAGCAGCCCCTACGGGACAGGGTCCACTGAAGCTTTCTTT	CASSPYGTGSTEAFF